The present entry profiles one TCR beta chain with its context. Together with a sample-barcoded 5' primer, a J-beta primer mix was included in a second PCR lasting roughly 6 to 12 cycles. Tags on each cDNA molecule came from a template-switch adaptor with 12 random nucleotides. TCRdb re-called the 5' RACE reads with MiXCR, one entry per CDR3 protein. The sample includes approximately 1.5 million distinct CDR3 sequences, 35% to 45% of them seen just once. The record originates from a study of blood T cells in healthy people across ages. The germline V and J ends were trimmed by 1 base and 3 bases, with 21 bases remaining between them. The CDR3 totals 18 residues. Germline-derived CDR1 and CDR2 are LGHNA and YSLEER.

V gene TRBV4-3 combines with J gene TRBJ1-1; a weak D match, TRBD1 (5 bases). The sequence derives from a woman under 30 in good health. The sequenced sample was blood. CDR3 residues: CASSQARAGGDWDTEAFF. Written as DNA, the CDR3 is TGCGCCAGCAGCCAAGCCAGAGCTGGGGGTGATTGGGACACTGAAGCTTTCTTT.